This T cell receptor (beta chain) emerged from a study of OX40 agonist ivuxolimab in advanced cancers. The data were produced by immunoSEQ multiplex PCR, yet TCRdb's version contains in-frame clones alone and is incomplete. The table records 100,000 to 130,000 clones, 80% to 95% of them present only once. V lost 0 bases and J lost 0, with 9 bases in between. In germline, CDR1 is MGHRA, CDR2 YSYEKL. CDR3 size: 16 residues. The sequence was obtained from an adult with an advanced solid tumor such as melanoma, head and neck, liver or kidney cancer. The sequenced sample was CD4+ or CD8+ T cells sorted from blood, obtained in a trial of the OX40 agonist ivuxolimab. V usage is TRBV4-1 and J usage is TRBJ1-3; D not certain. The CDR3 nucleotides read TGCGCCAGCAGCCAAGATCTCCGTGCCTCTGGAAACACCATATATTTT. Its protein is CASSQDLRASGNTIYF.